Presented here are 27 T cell receptor beta chains from one specimen sequenced in a study of metastatic and nonmetastatic thyroid tumors. Via MiXCR, TCRdb re-called the PCR reads. Among 15,000 to 20,000 clones listed, about 24% were seen once. No patient received treatment before thyroid surgery. The sample was adjacent normal tissue. These receptors all stem from a female donor with papillary thyroid cancer or a benign thyroid nodule (not recorded which). Some clones in this sample may be carry-over from other donors' samples.

This clone was recorded at least ten times. The final CDR3 position lacks the conserved phenylalanine or tryptophan, pointing to a likely read error. No DNA is shown, since the ends of the CDR3 on it are uncertain; the CDR3 is the one TCRdb lists. The chain recombines TRBV12-5 with TRBJ2-5; the table's D call, TRBD2, has no DNA check behind it. The CDR3 is made up of 11 amino acids, end residues included. Germline loops: CDR1 LGHNT, CDR2 FRNRAP. The chain's CDR3 is CASVSGTTTWY.

This clone is labeled as medium-sized. V usage is TRBV6-1 and J usage is TRBJ2-5; 9 nucleotides match TRBD1. The V and J ends lost 5 bases and 5 bases, in that order; junction bases with no gene match: 0. In germline, CDR1 is MNHNS, CDR2 SASEGT. The CDR3 totals 12 residues. The CDR3 DNA follows: TGTGCCAGCAGTACAGGGGGCGAGACCCAGTACTTC. Translation: CASSTGGETQYF.

In its sample, this clone is medium-sized. The chain combines TRBV24-1 with TRBJ1-1, with no clear D. The CDR3 has 14 residues. Germline CDR1 reads KGHDR; CDR2 reads SFDVKD. V gave up 4 bases and J gave up 1 base, with 9 bases separating them. Here the CDR3 DNA reads TGTGCCACCAGTGACTCGACGGGGAACACTGAAGCTTTCTTT. Residues: CATSDSTGNTEAFF.

This clone occurred a few times. This chain links TRBV11-2 with TRBJ2-1; 11 bases align to TRBD2. The CDR3 covers 15 residues. CDR1 is SGHAT and CDR2 is FQNNGV in the germline V gene. J was trimmed by 4 bases and V by 4 bases; bases with no gene match: 3. CDR3 sequence: CASSSGLAVYNEQFF. CDR3 coding DNA: TGTGCCAGCAGCTCGGGACTAGCGGTTTACAATGAGCAGTTCTTC.

There are a few counts of this clone. The chain has TRBV6-1 and TRBJ1-3; D gene ambiguous. The germline V gene encodes CDR1 MNHNS and CDR2 SASEGT. Between the trimmed V and J ends, which lost 6 bases and 0 bases, there was a span of 15 bases. CDR3 size: 16 residues. As DNA, the CDR3 is TGTGCCAGCAGCCTAGGGCTGGGTTACTCTGGAAACACCATATATTTT. Translating gives CASSLGLGYSGNTIYF.

This clone qualifies as medium-sized. The rearrangement uses TRBV28 and TRBJ2-1, with 8 bases matching TRBD2. The germline V gene has CDR1 MDHEN and CDR2 SYDVKM. V gave up 1 base and J gave up 2 bases; unmatched junction bases: 7. There are 17 residues in the CDR3. CDR3 coding DNA: TGTGCCAGCAGTTTATTAAGCGGGAGCCGTCCCTACAATGAGCAGTTCTTC. Its protein is CASSLLSGSRPYNEQFF.

Turning to this clone: Without the conserved terminal phenylalanine or tryptophan, this CDR3 likely stems from a read error. Because the CDR3's place on the DNA is in doubt, the DNA is left out and the CDR3 is given as listed by TCRdb. The chain's CDR3 is CASTERTSGIYKQYL. The V and J genes are TRBV6-1 and TRBJ2-3; the table's TRBD2 call for D was not verified on the DNA. From its first to its last residue, the CDR3 has 15 amino acids. Germline CDR1 and CDR2: MNHNS and SASEGT.

By share, this clone counts as medium-sized. J is TRBJ1-1 and V is TRBV2; TRBD1 matches at 8 bases. This CDR3 is 13 amino acids long. Germline V lookup: CDR1 SNHLY, CDR2 FYNNEI. Trimming at V came to 8 bases and at J to 2 bases, leaving 4 bases not matched to a gene. The CDR3 protein is CASQDRANTEAFF. The CDR3 DNA reads TGTGCCAGCCAGGACAGGGCAAACACTGAAGCTTTCTTT.

This clone showed up just a few times. The V call is TRBV6-2 or TRBV6-3, the J call TRBJ2-1, with D possibly matching TRBD2 (6 bases). The CDR3 sequence is 17 residues long. Germline CDR1 reads MNHEY; CDR2 reads SVGEGT. Trimming took 2 bases from V and 4 from J, leaving 18 bases between them. The CDR3 loop reads CASSYGMWGLAYNEQFF. The CDR3 nucleotides read TGTGCCAGCAGTTACGGTATGTGGGGACTTGCTTACAATGAGCAGTTCTTC.

This clone is termed medium-sized. Other DNA sequences in this sample translate to the same CDR3. V and J are TRBV24-1 and TRBJ2-3, with 7 bases that match TRBD2. Germline V lookup: CDR1 KGHDR, CDR2 SFDVKD. V lost 12 bases, J lost 4 bases, and 12 bases stayed unmatched. This CDR3 region has 14 residues. CDR3 sequence reads: CAPDGGLLSDTQYF. CDR3 nucleotides: TGTGCCCCGGACGGGGGGTTGTTGTCAGATACGCAGTATTTT.

Comments on this clone: The junction departs from germline at one end; a sequencing error may be responsible. The V and J genes are TRBV10-3 and TRBJ2-5; possible D gene TRBD2, 5 bases. Germline CDR1 reads ENHRY; CDR2 reads SYGVKD. CDR3 length equals 16 residues. CDR3 residues: CTISEFWTPNVETQYF. CDR3 bases: TGTACCATCAGTGAGTTCTGGACTCCCAATGTAGAGACCCAGTACTTC.

This clone was counted many times. This rearrangement joins TRBV5-1 to TRBJ1-1, with TRBD1 as a possible D gene (5 bases). CDR1 and CDR2 (germline): SGHRS, YFSETQ. The CDR3 covers 13 residues. V shed 0 bases and J shed 4 bases, with 7 bases lying between them. The CDR3 region has the DNA TGCGCCAGCAGCTTGGCGACAGCCACTGAAGCTTTCTTT. Its translation: CASSLATATEAFF.

This clone was picked up a small number of times. V usage is TRBV10-1 and J usage is TRBJ2-2; 10 bases are a match to TRBD2. Germline-derived CDR1 and CDR2 are WNHNN and SYGVQD (reference sequence). The J segment lost 6 bases and the V segment lost 6 bases, leaving 7 bases of the junction unmatched. The CDR3 consists of 15 residues. In DNA form, the CDR3 reads TGCGCCAGCAGCGAATCTAGCGGGAGCCCCGGGGAGCTGTTTTTT. Amino acid sequence: CASSESSGSPGELFF.

At least ten counts were recorded for this clone. The chain has TRBV3-1 and TRBJ2-1; no reliable D call. V was cut by 4 bases and J by 8 bases, with 9 bases left in between. Germline CDR1 is LGHDT and CDR2 is YNNKEL (reference sequence). This CDR3 spans 12 amino acids. This CDR3 reads CASSPLGYEQFF. CDR3 in DNA: TGTGCCAGCAGCCCCCTGGGGTATGAGCAGTTCTTC.

In its sample, this clone ranks as medium-sized. The V gene is TRBV6-1, the J gene TRBJ1-6; 10 nucleotides line up with TRBD1. Germline assignment: CDR1 MNHNS and CDR2 SASEGT. J lost 3 bases, V lost 6 bases, and 5 bases had no gene match. CDR3 length: 16 amino acids. CDR3 nucleotide sequence: TGTGCCAGCAGAACCCGGACAGGGGGCTATAATTCACCCCTCCACTTT. This codes for CASRTRTGGYNSPLHF.

The V call is TRBV11-2, the J call TRBJ1-5; the D gene is possibly TRBD1 (5 bases). Germline V gives CDR1 SGHAT, CDR2 FQNNGV. Trimming pared 2 bases from V and 4 bases from J, leaving 21 bases between. CDR3 size: 18 residues. The CDR3 loop is CASSLSPPPAGWNQPQHF. CDR3 in DNA: TGTGCCAGCAGCTTATCCCCCCCTCCCGCAGGGTGGAATCAGCCCCAGCATTTT.

Within the sample, this clone is medium-sized. The chain employs TRBV7-6 and TRBJ2-2; the match to TRBD2 covers 11 bases. CDR1 and CDR2 (germline): SGHVS, FNYEAQ. CDR3 size: 15 residues. J lost 7 bases, V lost 2 bases, and 3 bases had no gene match. The CDR3 region has the DNA TGTGCCAGCAGCTTAACTAGCGGGAGTGGCGGGGAGCTGTTTTTT. Protein product: CASSLTSGSGGELFF.

V usage is TRBV20-1 and J usage is TRBJ1-4; D remains unclear. The V gene's germline CDR1 is DFQATT and CDR2 SNEGSKA (reference sequence). This CDR3 has 15 residues. Trimming took off 5 bases at V and 8 bases at J, with 21 bases between the two ends. CDR3 sequence reads: CSALPPTWALEKLFF. DNA of the CDR3: TGCAGTGCTCTCCCTCCGACATGGGCCCTGGAAAAACTGTTTTTT.

This clone came up many times. The chain links TRBV18 to TRBJ1-1; D ambiguous. Per germline, CDR1 KGHSH and CDR2 LQKENI. V lost 6 bases and J lost 3, with 14 bases in between. This CDR3 is 14 amino acids long. CDR3 loop: CASSPRAKDTEAFF. The CDR3 DNA sequence: TGTGCCAGCTCCCCAAGGGCCAAGGACACTGAAGCTTTCTTT.

This clone was counted many times. The rearrangement links TRBV5-1 to TRBJ2-2; D gene uncertain. From germline, CDR1 is SGHRS and CDR2 YFSETQ. This CDR3 has 13 residues. V lost 1 base and J lost 7, with 8 bases in between. The CDR3 region is CASSLTAHGELFF. The CDR3 coding sequence is TGCGCCAGCAGCTTGACAGCACACGGGGAGCTGTTTTTT. Together with reference TRBV5-1 and TRBJ2-2, the CDR3 gives the full variable domain: KAGVTQTPRYLIKTRGQQVTLSCSPISGHRSVSWYQQTPGQGLQFLFEYFSETQRNKGNFPGRFSGRQFSNSRSEMNVSTLELGDSALYLCASSLTAHGELFFGEGSRLTVL.

There are a few counts of this clone. J is TRBJ1-2 and V is TRBV19; D is perhaps TRBD1 (5 bases). CDR1 and CDR2 from the germline V gene are LNHDA and SQIVND (reference sequence). Trimming pared 7 bases from V and 5 bases from J, leaving 14 bases between. The CDR3 spans 13 residues. Here the CDR3 DNA reads TGTGCCAGTACCCCTCCCAGGGAGTATGGCTACACCTTC. Protein: CASTPPREYGYTF. The complete variable domain, with remaining parts taken from reference TRBV19 and TRBJ1-2, reads DGGITQSPKYLFRKEGQNVTLSCEQNLNHDAMYWYRQDPGQGLRLIYYSQIVNDFQKGDIAEGYSVSREKKESFPLTVTSAQKNPTAFYLCASTPPREYGYTFGSGTRLTVV.

Remarks on this clone: A read error may be the cause here, since a much bigger clone is one base away. This CDR3 is also generated by other DNA sequences in the sample. V is TRBV4-1 and J is TRBJ1-1, with TRBD1 matching over 7 bases. This CDR3 is built from 15 residues. Germline CDR1 reads MGHRA; CDR2 reads YSYEKL. Trimming at V came to 4 bases and at J to 4 bases, leaving 9 bases not matched to a gene. CDR3 nucleotide sequence: TGCGCCAGCAGCCCACCAGGGGGTGTGGGCACTGAAGCTTTCTTT. This encodes CASSPPGGVGTEAFF.

This sequence joins TRBV20-1 and TRBJ1-3; D not certain. Germline loops: CDR1 DFQATT, CDR2 SNEGSKA (reference sequence). The length of the CDR3 is 14 residues. The ends were cut back, 5 bases at V and 7 bases at J, with 18 bases in the middle. DNA for the CDR3: TGCAGTGCTCCCATTGGCGGTATGGGCAACACCATATATTTT. It translates to CSAPIGGMGNTIYF.

There are many counts of this clone. The gene calls are TRBV5-4 and TRBJ2-7; a weak D match, TRBD2 (5 bases). CDR3 length: 15 amino acids. V was shortened by 2 bases and J by 3 bases, with 15 bases between the two germline ends. The germline V gene has CDR1 SGHNT and CDR2 YYREEE (reference sequence). The CDR3 loop is CASSLPGFRRYEQYF. The DNA for the CDR3 is TGTGCCAGCAGCTTACCGGGGTTCAGACGCTACGAGCAGTACTTC. The whole variable domain, remainder taken from reference TRBV5-4 and TRBJ2-7, is ETGVTQSPTHLIKTRGQQVTLRCSSQSGHNTVSWYQQALGQGPQFIFQYYREEENGRGNFPPRFSGLQFPNYSSELNVNALELDDSALYLCASSLPGFRRYEQYFGPGTRLTVT.

This clone was seen a handful of times. The sample holds other DNA sequences that translate to the same CDR3. This sequence joins TRBV7-9 and TRBJ2-5; D possibly corresponds to TRBD2 (6 bases). This CDR3 contains 12 residues. Germline V gene data show CDR1 as SEHNR and CDR2 as FQNEAQ (reference sequence). Trimming removed 7 bases from V and 8 bases from J, with 14 bases in between. The CDR3, as DNA: TGTGCCAGCATCCCTACGGAGGGTACCCAGTACTTC. This gives the protein CASIPTEGTQYF.

In its sample, this clone is medium-sized. One end of the junction varies from germline; a read error may be responsible. The rearrangement joins TRBV28 to TRBJ2-7, with 11 bases that match TRBD2. Germline-derived CDR1 and CDR2 are MDHEN and SYDVKM. This CDR3 comprises 12 residues. The CDR3 nucleotides are TGTGCCAGCAGGGCGTGGACTAGCGGGCAGGACTTC. Encoded protein: CASRAWTSGQDF.

By its share, this clone is medium-sized. The chain couples TRBV20-1 to TRBJ2-7; no clear D. V shed 6 bases and J shed 0 bases, with 9 bases lying between them. CDR3 length equals 12 residues. The germline CDR1 and CDR2 sequences are DFQATT and SNEGSKA (reference sequence). The CDR3 reads CSATPYSYEQYF. The CDR3 bases are TGCAGTGCCACACCTTACTCCTACGAGCAGTACTTC.